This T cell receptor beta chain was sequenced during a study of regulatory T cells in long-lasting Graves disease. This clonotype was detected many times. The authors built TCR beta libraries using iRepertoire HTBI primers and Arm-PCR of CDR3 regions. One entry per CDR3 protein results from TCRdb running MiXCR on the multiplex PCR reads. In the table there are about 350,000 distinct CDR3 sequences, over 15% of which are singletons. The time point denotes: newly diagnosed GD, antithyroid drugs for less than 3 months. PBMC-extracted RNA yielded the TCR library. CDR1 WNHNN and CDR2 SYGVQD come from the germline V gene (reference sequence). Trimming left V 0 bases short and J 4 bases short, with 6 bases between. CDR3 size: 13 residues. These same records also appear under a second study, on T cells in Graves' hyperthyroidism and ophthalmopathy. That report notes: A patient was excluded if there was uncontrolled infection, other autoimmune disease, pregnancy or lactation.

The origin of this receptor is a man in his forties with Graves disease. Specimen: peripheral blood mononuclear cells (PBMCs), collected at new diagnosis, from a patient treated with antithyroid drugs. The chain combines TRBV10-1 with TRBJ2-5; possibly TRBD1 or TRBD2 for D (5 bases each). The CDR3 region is CASSESGVETQYF. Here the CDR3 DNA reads TGCGCCAGCAGTGAGTCGGGGGTAGAGACCCAGTACTTC.